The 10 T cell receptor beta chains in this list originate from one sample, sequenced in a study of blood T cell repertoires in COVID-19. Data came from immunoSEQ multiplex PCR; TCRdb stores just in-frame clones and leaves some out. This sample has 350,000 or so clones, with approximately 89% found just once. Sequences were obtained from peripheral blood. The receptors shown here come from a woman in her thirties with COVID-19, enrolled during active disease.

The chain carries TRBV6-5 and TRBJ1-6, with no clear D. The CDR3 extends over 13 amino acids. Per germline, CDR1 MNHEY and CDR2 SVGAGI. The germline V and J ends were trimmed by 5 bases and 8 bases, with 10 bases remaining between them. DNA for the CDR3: TGTGCCAGCAGTCGACGACTGCATTCACCCCTCCACTTT. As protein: CASSRRLHSPLHF.

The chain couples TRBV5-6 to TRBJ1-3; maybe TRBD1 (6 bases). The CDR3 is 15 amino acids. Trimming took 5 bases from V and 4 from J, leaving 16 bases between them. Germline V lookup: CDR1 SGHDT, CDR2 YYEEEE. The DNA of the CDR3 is TGTGCCAGCAGAAAGACAGGTTTATCCGGAAACACCATATATTTT. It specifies CASRKTGLSGNTIYF.

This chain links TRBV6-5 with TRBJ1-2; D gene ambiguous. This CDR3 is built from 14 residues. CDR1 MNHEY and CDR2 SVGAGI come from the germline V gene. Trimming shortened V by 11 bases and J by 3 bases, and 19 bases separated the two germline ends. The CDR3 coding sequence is TGTGCCGCGGGGTTCCAAGACGGCGACTATGGCTACACCTTC. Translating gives CAAGFQDGDYGYTF.

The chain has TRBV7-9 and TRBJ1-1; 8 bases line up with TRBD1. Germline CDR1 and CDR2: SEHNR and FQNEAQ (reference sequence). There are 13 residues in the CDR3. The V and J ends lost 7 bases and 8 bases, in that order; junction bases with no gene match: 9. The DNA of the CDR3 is TGTGCCAGCATGCCAGGGGGCTCGGGGGAAGCTTTCTTT. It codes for CASMPGGSGEAFF.

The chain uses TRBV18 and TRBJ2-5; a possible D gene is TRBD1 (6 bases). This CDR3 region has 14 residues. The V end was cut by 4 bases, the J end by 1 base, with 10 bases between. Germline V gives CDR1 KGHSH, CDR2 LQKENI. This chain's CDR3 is CASSLARGQETQYF. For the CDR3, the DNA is TGTGCCAGCTCACTGGCCAGGGGCCAAGAGACCCAGTACTTC.

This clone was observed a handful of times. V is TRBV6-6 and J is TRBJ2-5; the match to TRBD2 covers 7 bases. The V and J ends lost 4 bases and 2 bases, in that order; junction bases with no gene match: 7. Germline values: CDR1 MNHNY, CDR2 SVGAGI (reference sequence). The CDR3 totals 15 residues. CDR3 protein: CASSFLGGTQETQYF. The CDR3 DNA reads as TGTGCCAGCAGTTTCTTGGGGGGGACTCAAGAGACCCAGTACTTC.

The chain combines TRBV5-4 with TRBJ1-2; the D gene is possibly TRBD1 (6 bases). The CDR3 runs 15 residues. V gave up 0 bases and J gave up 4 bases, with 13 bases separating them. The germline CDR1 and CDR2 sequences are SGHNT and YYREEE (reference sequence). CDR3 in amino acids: CASSLGGGAGYGYTF. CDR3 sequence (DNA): TGTGCCAGCAGCTTGGGCGGGGGCGCGGGCTATGGCTACACCTTC.

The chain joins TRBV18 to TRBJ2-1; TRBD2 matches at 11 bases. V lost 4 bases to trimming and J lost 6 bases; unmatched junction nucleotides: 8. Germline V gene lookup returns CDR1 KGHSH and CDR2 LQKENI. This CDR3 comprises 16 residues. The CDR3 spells CASSLPSGGLSNEQFF. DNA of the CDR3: TGTGCCAGCTCACTACCTAGCGGGGGGCTCAGCAATGAGCAGTTCTTC.

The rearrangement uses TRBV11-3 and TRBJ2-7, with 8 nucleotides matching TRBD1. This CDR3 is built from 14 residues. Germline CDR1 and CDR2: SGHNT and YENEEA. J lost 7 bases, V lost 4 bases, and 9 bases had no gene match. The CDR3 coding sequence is TGTGCCAGCAGCTCACGACAGGGGTTAAGGGAGCAGTACTTC. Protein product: CASSSRQGLREQYF.

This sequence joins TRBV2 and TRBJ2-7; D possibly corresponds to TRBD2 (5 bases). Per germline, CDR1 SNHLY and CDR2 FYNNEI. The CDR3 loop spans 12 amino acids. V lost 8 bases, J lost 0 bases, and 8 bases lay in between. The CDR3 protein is CASADSSYEQYF. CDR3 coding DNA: TGTGCCAGCGCGGACTCCTCCTACGAGCAGTACTTC.